The clone carrying this T cell receptor (beta chain) was seen a single time. Antigen specificity is unknown. The sorted regulatory T cells were CD4+, CD25-high and CD127-low, with genomic DNA sequenced. The data are from a study of regulatory and conventional T cells in RAG deficiency. Some clones are missing from TCRdb's copy, which holds only in-frame ones; the method was immunoSEQ multiplex PCR. The sample carries about 7,100 clones, about 93% recorded once. Study outcomes and limitations: Compared with controls, unique Treg TCR beta sequences dropped around 100-fold in Omenn syndrome and CID/AS. Omenn patients showed >80% Treg-Tconv overlap and shorter CDR3 lengths. Control T-cell subsets had markedly higher Shannon entropy and lower Simpson indices than RAG-deficient patients.

The CDR3 spans 15 residues. J lost 8 bases, V lost 5 bases, and 11 bases had no gene match. Germline CDR1 is SEHNR and CDR2 is FQNEAQ (reference sequence). This sample was also put to use in a study of regulatory T cells. That work adds: Primers: 52 TRBV forward and 13 TRBJ reverse. Regulatory T cells showed the strongest V-J pair restriction and V/J gene skewing among patient repertoires.

The rearrangement links TRBV7-9 to TRBJ2-1; 8 bases agree with TRBD2. The sample was CD127- CD25+ CD4+ Tregs sorted from blood. The sequence was obtained from a human donor in good health. The DNA for the CDR3 is TGTGCCAGCAGCCCCACCCGGGGGGGTGCCGATGAGCAGTTCTTC. This gives the protein CASSPTRGGADEQFF.